The rows below give T cell receptor beta chains drawn from one sample of a study of blood T cell repertoires in COVID-19. Sequenced by immunoSEQ multiplex PCR; TCRdb stores in-frame clones only, minus some. This sample has 150,000 to 200,000 clones, with roughly 88% found just once. The material sequenced was PBMCs or T cells enriched from blood (not recorded which). The receptors derive from a woman in her late teens or twenties who had recovered from COVID-19. CDR3s leave out the opening cysteine and the closing phenylalanine or tryptophan. A D gene is named only where the DNA matches it firmly.

D gene,J gene,V gene,CDR3 protein
TRBD2,TRBJ2-6,TRBV27,ASRRWREGTVAGANVLT
TRBD1,TRBJ1-2,TRBV29-1,SVGGRGPGYT
-,TRBJ2-7,TRBV6-1,ASSEYRTDSYEQY
-,TRBJ2-5,TRBV4-1,ASSQDPGETQY
-,TRBJ1-1,TRBV9,ASSAQEGTEAF
-,TRBJ1-4,TRBV27,ASSPREGQKLF
-,TRBJ1-1,TRBV18,ASCLYRTEAF
TRBD1,TRBJ2-2,TRBV7-8,ASRSGTASNTGELF
-,TRBJ1-1,TRBV5-8,ASSFLRAEAF
TRBD2,TRBJ2-1,TRBV27,ASSSVVVGTTHNEQF
-,TRBJ2-5,TRBV7-9,ASSVQEGQETQY
-,TRBJ1-1,TRBV27,ASSSGQNTEAF
-,TRBJ1-3,TRBV28,AIGSRRQGNSGNTIY
TRBD1,TRBJ1-5,TRBV10-3,AISETGGAVGNQPQH
TRBD1,TRBJ1-3,TRBV4-1,ASSLDRVSGNTIY
TRBD2,TRBJ2-1,TRBV11-3,ASSSRLASYNEQF
-,TRBJ1-2,TRBV21-1,ARDRTTYGYT
-,TRBJ2-7,TRBV11-2,ASSLTAYEQY
-,TRBJ1-5,TRBV13,ASSYGTLSNQPQH
-,TRBJ2-7,TRBV5-8,ASSLGTGSPSYEQY
TRBD1,TRBJ1-2,TRBV29-1,SVARLQGDGYT
TRBD1,TRBJ1-5,TRBV5-8,ASSPDRAQPQH
TRBD1,TRBJ2-7,TRBV2,ASTFDRGTYEQY
TRBD1,TRBJ1-5,TRBV10-1,ASSPPFTGAEQPQH
TRBD2,TRBJ2-7,TRBV7-2,ASKRTSGPYEQY
TRBD1,TRBJ1-2,TRBV30,AWSADRGAFGGYT
TRBD1,TRBJ2-7,TRBV5-4,ASSSYETGGFRNEQY